This passage covers 20 T cell receptor beta chains from one sample sequenced in a study of STAT3 mutations in large granular lymphocyte leukemia. Regarding the study as a whole: Every T-LGLL patient had at least one immunodominant TCRbeta clonotype.

No antigen has been identified for these receptors. Sequenced by immunoSEQ multiplex PCR; TCRdb stores in-frame clones only, minus some. Of tens of thousands of clones listed, 70% to 90% are singletons. The specimen was peripheral blood mononuclear cells. The origin of the receptors is a man aged 60-69 years with T-cell large granular lymphocyte leukemia. Some clones in this sample may be carry-over from other donors' samples.

The chain is built from TRBV30 and TRBJ2-5; no firm D call. V was cut by 0 bases and J by 8 bases, with 13 bases left in between. Germline values: CDR1 GTSNPN, CDR2 SVGIG (reference sequence). This CDR3 has 13 amino acids. CDR3 residues: CAWSVGALGTQYF. The CDR3 DNA sequence: TGTGCCTGGAGTGTAGGCGCGTTAGGTACCCAGTACTTC.

The V and J genes are TRBV5-1 and TRBJ1-2; 10 positions agree with TRBD1. The V segment lost 10 bases and the J segment 4 bases; nucleotides outside the gene matches: 13. Germline CDR1 SGHRS, CDR2 YFSETQ. This CDR3 region has 15 residues. DNA for the CDR3: TGCGCCTCTGGTGGGACAGGGGACTCTCGCTATGGCTACACCTTC. It specifies CASGGTGDSRYGYTF.

The chain combines TRBV29-1 with TRBJ2-5; no clear D gene. The CDR3 extends over 10 amino acids. Germline V gene data show CDR1 as SQVTM and CDR2 as ANQGSEA. The ends were cut back, 5 bases at V and 4 bases at J, with 5 bases in the middle. CDR3 bases: TGCAGCGTTTTGATAGAGACCCAGTACTTC. Translated, it gives CSVLIETQYF.

The chain has TRBV5-6 and TRBJ1-2; D is undetermined. This CDR3 spans 15 amino acids. Between the trimmed V and J ends, which lost 0 bases and 2 bases, there was a span of 11 bases. The germline gives CDR1 SGHDT, CDR2 YYEEEE. CDR3 region: CASSLEAGLNYGYTF. In DNA form, the CDR3 reads TGTGCCAGCAGCTTGGAAGCAGGACTCAACTATGGCTACACCTTC.

The rearrangement links TRBV6-6 to TRBJ1-1; D gene uncertain. The CDR3 has 15 amino acids. V lost 2 bases and J lost 4, with 14 bases in between. The germline CDR1 and CDR2 sequences are MNHNY and SVGAGI (reference sequence). Here the CDR3 reads CASSYRAEGGTEAFF. For the CDR3, the DNA is TGTGCCAGCAGTTACCGGGCCGAGGGTGGCACTGAAGCTTTCTTT.

The J gene is TRBJ2-1, the V gene TRBV30; TRBD2 matches 11 bases. CDR3 size: 15 residues. In germline, CDR1 is GTSNPN, CDR2 SVGIG (reference sequence). The trim removed 5 bases at V and 4 bases at J, leaving 7 bases unmatched. The CDR3 bases are TGTGCCTGGGCTAGGGGGACTAGCGGATACAATGAGCAGTTCTTC. Protein sequence: CAWARGTSGYNEQFF.

CDR3 in DNA: TGTGCCAGCTCACCAGAGGGACGGTTATACGAGCAGTACTTC. This encodes CASSPEGRLYEQYF. This chain links TRBV18 with TRBJ2-7; D may match TRBD1 or TRBD2 (5 bases each). Germline CDR1 reads KGHSH; CDR2 reads LQKENI. CDR3 length: 14 amino acids. V lost 2 bases and J lost 4, with 12 bases in between.

This sequence joins TRBV5-5 and TRBJ2-3; the D gene is possibly TRBD2 (5 bases). The CDR3 contains 15 residues. CDR1 and CDR2 (germline): SGHKS, YYEKEE (reference sequence). Trimming removed 2 bases from V and 1 base from J, with 11 bases in between. The CDR3 is CASSLQSGGTDTQYF. DNA of the CDR3: TGTGCCAGCAGCTTACAAAGCGGAGGCACAGATACGCAGTATTTT.

This clone was seen once. The chain couples TRBV18 to TRBJ2-7; the D call may be TRBD1 or TRBD2 (5 bases each). The CDR3 covers 15 residues. Per the germline V gene, CDR1 is KGHSH and CDR2 is LQKENI. The ends were cut back, 6 bases at V and 1 base at J, with 16 bases in the middle. CDR3 DNA sequence: TGTGCCAGCTCGCCGGGTGGGGGTCAGTCCTACGAGCAGTACTTC. Translating it yields CASSPGGGQSYEQYF. The variable domain in full, with the rest retrieved from reference TRBV18 and TRBJ2-7, is NAGVMQNPRHLVRRRGQEARLRCSPMKGHSHVYWYRQLPEEGLKFMVYLQKENIIDESGMPKERFSAEFPKEGPSILRIQQVVRGDSAAYFCASSPGGGQSYEQYFGPGTRLTVT.

This sequence joins TRBV30 and TRBJ2-7; D unresolved. Trimming shortened V by 2 bases and J by 4 bases, and 6 bases separated the two germline ends. The CDR3 covers 11 residues. Per germline, CDR1 GTSNPN and CDR2 SVGIG (reference sequence). This chain's CDR3 is CAWSRLYEQYF. The CDR3 coding sequence is TGTGCCTGGAGTAGACTTTACGAGCAGTACTTC.

The chain is built from TRBV6-5 and TRBJ1-6, with D possibly matching TRBD1 (6 bases). Trimming shortened V by 2 bases and J by 5 bases, and 10 bases separated the two germline ends. This CDR3 has 15 amino acids. Per the germline V gene, CDR1 is MNHEY and CDR2 is SVGAGI. This CDR3 reads CASSYEGQDNSPLHF. CDR3 DNA sequence: TGTGCCAGCAGTTACGAGGGACAAGATAATTCACCCCTCCACTTT.

The chain combines TRBV7-6 with TRBJ2-7, with 9 bases that match TRBD1. The CDR3 length is 14 residues. V was clipped by 6 bases and J by 0 bases; unmatched bases: 3. Germline assignment: CDR1 SGHVS and CDR2 FNYEAQ. The CDR3 is CASRRDRASYEQYF. CDR3 nucleotides: TGTGCCAGCAGACGGGACAGGGCCTCCTACGAGCAGTACTTC. The full variable domain, completed using reference TRBV7-6 and TRBJ2-7, is GAGVSQSPRYKVTKRGQDVALRCDPISGHVSLYWYRQALGQGPEFLTYFNYEAQQDKSGLPNDRFSAERPEGSISTLTIQRTEQRDSAMYRCASRRDRASYEQYFGPGTRLTVT.

The J gene is TRBJ1-5, the V gene TRBV2; D gene ambiguous. The CDR3 spans 12 residues. V shed 7 bases and J shed 7 bases, with 11 bases lying between them. Germline V gives CDR1 SNHLY, CDR2 FYNNEI. CDR3 bases: TGTGCCAGCATAGGAGACCGACAGCCCCAGCATTTT. Translation: CASIGDRQPQHF. Using reference TRBV2 and TRBJ1-5 for the parts outside the CDR3, the full variable domain is EPEVTQTPSHQVTQMGQEVILRCVPISNHLYFYWYRQILGQKVEFLVSFYNNEISEKSEIFDDQFSVERPDGSNFTLKIRSTKLEDSAMYFCASIGDRQPQHFGDGTRLSIL.

This chain uses TRBV5-1 with TRBJ1-2, with 7 bases that match TRBD1. CDR1 and CDR2 (germline): SGHRS, YFSETQ. The trim removed 4 bases at V and 5 bases at J, leaving 5 bases unmatched. The CDR3 spans 13 residues. The CDR3 coding sequence is TGCGCCAGCAGCCCCGGACAGGTTTATGGCTACACCTTC. This gives the protein CASSPGQVYGYTF.

The chain carries TRBV5-1 and TRBJ2-7, with D hard to call. With 2 bases removed from V and 0 bases from J, the gap between germline ends came to 9 bases. This CDR3 comprises 14 residues. Per germline, CDR1 SGHRS and CDR2 YFSETQ. The CDR3 DNA is TGCGCCAGCAGCTTAGGCAGTAGCTCCTACGAGCAGTACTTC. Encoded protein: CASSLGSSSYEQYF.

This clone was seen more than once but under ten times. The chain links TRBV6-5 to TRBJ2-2; 11 bases map to TRBD2. Germline CDR1 is MNHEY and CDR2 is SVGAGI. V lost 5 bases to trimming and J lost 4 bases; unmatched junction nucleotides: 3. There are 15 residues in the CDR3. This CDR3 is CASSGLAGGTGELFF. The CDR3 coding sequence is TGTGCCAGCAGTGGGCTAGCGGGGGGCACCGGGGAGCTGTTTTTT.

The chain has TRBV30 and TRBJ2-7; TRBD2 aligns across 9 bases. Germline CDR1 reads GTSNPN; CDR2 reads SVGIG (reference sequence). CDR3 length: 15 residues. The V segment lost 1 base and the J segment 3 bases; nucleotides outside the gene matches: 7. CDR3: CAWSAIGLALYEQYF. The CDR3 DNA is TGTGCCTGGAGTGCAATCGGACTAGCGCTCTACGAGCAGTACTTC.

The rearrangement joins TRBV14 to TRBJ1-2; 7 nucleotides align to TRBD1. The germline CDR1 and CDR2 sequences are SGHDN and FVKESK. This CDR3 contains 18 residues. V lost 1 base to trimming and J lost 0 bases; unmatched junction nucleotides: 11. The CDR3 protein is CASSQGDSQERANYGYTF. Written as DNA, the CDR3 is TGTGCCAGCAGCCAAGGGGACAGCCAGGAACGAGCTAACTATGGCTACACCTTC.

In DNA, the CDR3 is TGTGCCAGCAGTGTGCAGGTCACCAATCAGCCCCAGCATTTT. Protein product: CASSVQVTNQPQHF. This chain links TRBV6-1 with TRBJ1-5; D is uncertain. The V gene lost 4 bases and the J gene lost 3 bases, with 10 bases spanning the gap. Germline V gene data show CDR1 as MNHNS and CDR2 as SASEGT. The CDR3 loop spans 14 amino acids.

This chain uses TRBV6-1 with TRBJ1-2; unclear D gene. There are 15 residues in the CDR3. The germline CDR1 and CDR2 sequences are MNHNS and SASEGT. V was clipped by 0 bases and J by 4 bases, with 12 bases between them. The CDR3 bases are TGTGCCAGCAGTGAAGCGCACCGCTCGAGCTATGGCTACACCTTC. Its protein product is CASSEAHRSSYGYTF.